These 30 T cell receptor beta chains were all obtained from the same sample, sequenced in a study of blood T cell repertoires in COVID-19. Profiled with immunoSEQ multiplex PCR; TCRdb holds only in-frame clones, not every one. The sample yields 140,000 or so clones, around nine tenths seen once. Sequences were obtained from peripheral blood. Source of these receptors: a woman between 50 and 59 years old with acute or convalescent COVID-19.

The chain uses TRBV23-1 and TRBJ2-4, with TRBD2 identical over 7 bases. TRBV23-1 is classed as an ORF, of uncertain function. The CDR3 loop spans 16 amino acids. The ends lost 2 bases at V and 0 bases at J; junction bases unmatched: 4. CDR3 bases: TGCGCCAGCAGTCAAAGAGTAGCGGGAGCCAAAAACATTCAGTACTTC. Translated: CASSQRVAGAKNIQYF.

On this clone itself: This CDR3 is also generated by other DNA sequences in the sample. The DNA for the CDR3 is TGTGCCAGTAGTACAAGACTAGCGGGGGCTAGCACAGATACGCAGTATTTT. Translating gives CASSTRLAGASTDTQYF. J is TRBJ2-3 and V is TRBV19; TRBD2 matches at 12 bases. The CDR3 extends over 17 amino acids. Germline V gene data show CDR1 as LNHDA and CDR2 as SQIVND (reference sequence). V was pared by 4 bases and J by 0 bases, with 5 bases of the junction left unmatched.

The CDR3 coding sequence is TGCGCCAGCAGCCCAGATGGACTAGCGGGCGCAGATACGCAGTATTTT. It is translated as CASSPDGLAGADTQYF. V and J are TRBV5-1 and TRBJ2-3; the match to TRBD2 covers 11 bases. The CDR3 sequence is 16 residues long. The germline CDR1 and CDR2 sequences are SGHRS and YFSETQ. The V and J ends lost 4 bases and 4 bases, in that order; junction bases with no gene match: 8.

The chain is built from TRBV19 and TRBJ2-5, with TRBD2 matching over 7 bases. Per the germline V gene, CDR1 is LNHDA and CDR2 is SQIVND (reference sequence). This CDR3 contains 14 residues. Unmatched junction bases numbered 10, after V lost 8 bases and J lost 4 bases. The CDR3 sequence is CASGEGWGVETQYF. Written as DNA, the CDR3 is TGTGCCAGTGGGGAGGGTTGGGGGGTAGAGACCCAGTACTTC. Together with reference TRBV19 and TRBJ2-5, the CDR3 gives the full variable domain: DGGITQSPKYLFRKEGQNVTLSCEQNLNHDAMYWYRQDPGQGLRLIYYSQIVNDFQKGDIAEGYSVSREKKESFPLTVTSAQKNPTAFYLCASGEGWGVETQYFGPGTRLLVL.

CDR3 region: CASIRGQTVIEKLFF. CDR3 nucleotide sequence: TGTGCCAGCATTCGCGGGCAGACCGTAATTGAAAAACTGTTTTTT. The V and J genes are TRBV6-5 and TRBJ1-4; D not certain. The V and J ends lost 7 bases and 7 bases respectively, with 19 bases between them. From germline, CDR1 is MNHEY and CDR2 SVGAGI. This CDR3 region has 15 residues.

The genes are TRBV18 and TRBJ2-2; no firm D call. The CDR3 spans 12 residues. The V and J ends lost 0 bases and 6 bases respectively, with 2 bases between them. CDR1 is KGHSH, CDR2 LQKENI, per germline. CDR3: CASSPPAGELFF. The CDR3, as DNA: TGTGCCAGCTCACCACCCGCCGGGGAGCTGTTTTTT.

This chain joins TRBV3-1 (or the pseudogene TRBV3-2) and TRBJ1-2, with 9 bases that match TRBD1. There are 15 residues in the CDR3. CDR1 is LGHDT, CDR2 YNNKEL, per germline (reference sequence). With V trimmed by 4 bases and J by 8 bases, 11 bases remained unmatched. The CDR3 spells CASSLPGTGSIGYTF. CDR3 nucleotide sequence: TGTGCCAGCAGCCTACCCGGGACAGGGTCAATCGGCTACACCTTC.

The gene calls are TRBV7-6 and TRBJ1-1; TRBD1 matches 8 bases. Trimming at V came to 0 bases and at J to 6 bases, leaving 6 bases not matched to a gene. CDR3 length: 15 amino acids. The germline V gene has CDR1 SGHVS and CDR2 FNYEAQ. In DNA form, the CDR3 reads TGTGCCAGCAGCTTAGCGTCGACAGGGGAATCTGAAGCTTTCTTT. Translated, it gives CASSLASTGESEAFF. The full variable domain, rest sourced from reference TRBV7-6 and TRBJ1-1, is GAGVSQSPRYKVTKRGQDVALRCDPISGHVSLYWYRQALGQGPEFLTYFNYEAQQDKSGLPNDRFSAERPEGSISTLTIQRTEQRDSAMYRCASSLASTGESEAFFGQGTRLTVV.

V and J are TRBV2 and TRBJ1-2; perhaps TRBD1 as D (5 bases). V lost 11 bases and J lost 3, with 22 bases in between. CDR3 length: 15 amino acids. Germline values: CDR1 SNHLY, CDR2 FYNNEI. The CDR3 loop is CASVVSGTVYYGYTF. The CDR3 nucleotides read TGTGCCTCAGTAGTCTCCGGGACTGTATACTATGGCTACACCTTC.

This chain connects TRBV19 to TRBJ2-1; tentatively, D is TRBD1 (5 bases). Germline V CDR1 and CDR2: LNHDA, SQIVND (reference sequence). V lost 2 bases and J lost 4, with 15 bases in between. CDR3 length: 16 residues. This chain's CDR3 is CASSISWAGLYNEQFF. The CDR3 DNA reads as TGTGCCAGTAGTATATCGTGGGCAGGGTTATACAATGAGCAGTTCTTC.

This clone was detected once. The rearrangement uses TRBV7-3 and TRBJ2-1, with D perhaps TRBD1 (6 bases). The germline gives CDR1 SGHTA, CDR2 FQGTGA. This CDR3 spans 13 amino acids. The germline V and J ends were trimmed by 5 bases and 3 bases, with 8 bases remaining between them. The DNA of the CDR3 is TGTGCCAGCAGCGAGGGACACTACAATGAGCAGTTCTTC. It codes for CASSEGHYNEQFF. Full variable domain (remainder filled in from reference TRBV7-3 and TRBJ2-1): GAGVSQTPSNKVTEKGKYVELRCDPISGHTALYWYRQSLGQGPEFLIYFQGTGAADDSGLPNDRFFAVRPEGSVSTLKIQRTERGDSAVYLCASSEGHYNEQFFGPGTRLTVL.

V usage is TRBV19 and J usage is TRBJ1-4; 9 bases line up with TRBD1. V shed 5 bases and J 7 bases; nucleotides not matched to a gene: 8. The CDR3 runs 15 residues. Germline-derived CDR1 and CDR2 are LNHDA and SQIVND (reference sequence). The CDR3: CASSQQGARGEKLFF. The CDR3 DNA reads as TGTGCCAGTAGTCAACAGGGGGCGCGGGGTGAAAAACTGTTTTTT.

V is TRBV21-1 and J is TRBJ2-7; the table's D call of TRBD1 was not tested on the DNA. TRBV21-1 constitutes a pseudogene. The CDR3 runs to 14 residues. Here the CDR3 reads CASSKARDSYEQYF. CDR3 coding DNA: TGTGCCAGCAGCAAAGCGAGGGACAGTTACGAGCAGTACTTC.

The CDR3 DNA follows: TGTGCCAGCAGCCAAGAAATACTAGCGGGGAGCACAGATACGCAGTATTTT. Translating it yields CASSQEILAGSTDTQYF. The chain carries TRBV3-1 (or the pseudogene TRBV3-2) and TRBJ2-3, with 10 bases lining up with TRBD2. Germline V gene data show CDR1 as LGHDT and CDR2 as YNNKEL (reference sequence). This CDR3 is built from 17 residues. The junction had 3 bases not matched to a gene; V was cut back by 0 bases and J by 0 bases.

This clone has only a few counts. The genes are TRBV2 and TRBJ2-7; 9 bases map to TRBD1. The germline gives CDR1 SNHLY, CDR2 FYNNEI. This CDR3 has 16 residues. J gave up 3 bases and V 5 bases, and 11 bases lay outside the gene matches. For the CDR3, the DNA is TGTGCCAGCAGTTTACAACCGGGACAGGGCGTCTACGAGCAGTACTTC. Amino acid sequence: CASSLQPGQGVYEQYF.

The chain is built from TRBV5-4 and TRBJ2-7; TRBD1 matches 7 bases. Unmatched junction bases numbered 7, after V lost 1 base and J lost 6 bases. The CDR3 extends over 14 amino acids. Germline V gene data show CDR1 as SGHNT and CDR2 as YYREEE (reference sequence). CDR3 region: CASSLKGQVGEQYF. CDR3 in DNA: TGTGCCAGCAGCTTGAAAGGACAGGTCGGCGAGCAGTACTTC.

The rearrangement uses TRBV5-1 and TRBJ2-5; 7 positions match TRBD1. V shed 4 bases and J 1 base; nucleotides not matched to a gene: 4. The CDR3 consists of 14 residues. Germline assignment: CDR1 SGHRS and CDR2 YFSETQ. The DNA of the CDR3 is TGCGCCAGCAGCGCCGGGACAGTCCAAGAGACCCAGTACTTC. Residues: CASSAGTVQETQYF. The variable domain in full, completed from reference TRBV5-1 and TRBJ2-5, reads KAGVTQTPRYLIKTRGQQVTLSCSPISGHRSVSWYQQTPGQGLQFLFEYFSETQRNKGNFPGRFSGRQFSNSRSEMNVSTLELGDSALYLCASSAGTVQETQYFGPGTRLLVL.

The rearrangement joins TRBV3-1 (or the pseudogene TRBV3-2) to TRBJ1-2; the match to TRBD1 covers 7 bases. The CDR3 runs 16 residues. The V gene end was trimmed by 4 bases and the J gene end by 0 bases; junction bases not matched to a gene: 8. CDR1 is LGHDT, CDR2 YNNKEL, per germline (reference sequence). DNA of the CDR3: TGTGCCAGCAGCCTGACGGACAGGCCCACTAACTATGGCTACACCTTC. This translates into CASSLTDRPTNYGYTF.

The J gene is TRBJ2-7, the V gene TRBV25-1; the D gene is possibly TRBD2 (6 bases). Trimming took 6 bases from V and 1 from J, leaving 10 bases between them. The CDR3 length is 13 residues. From germline, CDR1 is MGHDK and CDR2 SYGVNS. CDR3 in amino acids: CASRGDFSYEQYF. The CDR3 nucleotides are TGTGCCAGCAGGGGGGACTTTTCCTACGAGCAGTACTTC.

This clone was recorded once. This chain uses TRBV2 with TRBJ1-1; D is possibly TRBD1 (5 bases). Germline V gives CDR1 SNHLY, CDR2 FYNNEI. The CDR3 covers 12 residues. Deletions cut 6 bases from V and 5 bases from J, with 10 bases between. CDR3 DNA sequence: TGTGCCAGCAGGGGGGGAGGGACTGAAGCTTTCTTT. This codes for CASRGGGTEAFF.

The V call is TRBV13, the J call TRBJ1-5; D remains ambiguous. V lost 3 bases, J lost 2 bases, and 5 bases lay in between. There are 13 residues in the CDR3. Germline V CDR1 and CDR2: PRHDT, FYEKMQ (reference sequence). The CDR3 is CASSFFRNQPQHF. CDR3 nucleotides: TGTGCCAGCAGCTTCTTCCGCAATCAGCCCCAGCATTTT.

The rearrangement uses TRBV27 and TRBJ1-2; TRBD1 matches 7 bases. Germline CDR1 MNHEY, CDR2 SMNVEV (reference sequence). The CDR3 has 13 residues. The junction had 5 bases not matched to a gene; V was cut back by 6 bases and J by 4 bases. CDR3 residues: CASRPSGGYGYTF. CDR3 DNA sequence: TGTGCCAGCAGGCCTTCAGGGGGCTATGGCTACACCTTC.

V gene TRBV5-1 combines with J gene TRBJ1-6; D remains unclear. Germline V gene data show CDR1 as SGHRS and CDR2 as YFSETQ. The CDR3 sequence is 14 residues long. V gave up 5 bases and J gave up 10 bases, with 16 bases separating them. The CDR3 sequence: CASRETELLSPLHF. In DNA form, the CDR3 reads TGCGCCAGCAGAGAGACTGAACTACTATCACCCCTCCACTTT. Variable domain in full (rest from reference TRBV5-1 and TRBJ1-6): KAGVTQTPRYLIKTRGQQVTLSCSPISGHRSVSWYQQTPGQGLQFLFEYFSETQRNKGNFPGRFSGRQFSNSRSEMNVSTLELGDSALYLCASRETELLSPLHFGNGTRLTVT.

This sequence joins TRBV24-1 and TRBJ2-1; TRBD1 aligns across 9 bases. V dropped 6 bases and J dropped 8; count of bases not matched to a gene: 4. Germline V gives CDR1 KGHDR, CDR2 SFDVKD. The CDR3 totals 13 residues. The CDR3: CATSQDRGHEQFF. The CDR3 DNA is TGTGCCACCAGTCAGGACAGGGGCCATGAGCAGTTCTTC.

This chain joins TRBV5-1 and TRBJ2-3, with D possibly matching TRBD1 (5 bases). The length of the CDR3 is 14 residues. Trimming cost V 1 base and J 4 bases, with 10 bases left between them. Germline loops: CDR1 SGHRS, CDR2 YFSETQ. CDR3 DNA: TGCGCCAGCAGCTTGTCAGGGTTGGCAGATACGCAGTATTTT. Residues: CASSLSGLADTQYF.

The chain employs TRBV10-3 and TRBJ1-5; D unclear. With 4 bases removed from V and 5 bases from J, the gap between germline ends came to 12 bases. Germline lookup yields CDR1 ENHRY and CDR2 SYGVKD. The CDR3 length is 14 residues. The CDR3 region has the DNA TGTGCCATCAGTGGGGTAGGGAGCGATCAGCCCCAGCATTTT. This gives the protein CAISGVGSDQPQHF.

The rearrangement joins TRBV5-6 to TRBJ1-1; 7 bases line up with TRBD1. CDR1 SGHDT and CDR2 YYEEEE come from the germline V gene. The CDR3 is 14 residues long. Trimming at V came to 2 bases and at J to 3 bases, leaving 4 bases not matched to a gene. The CDR3 DNA sequence: TGTGCCAGCAGCTTACCGACAGGGCACACTGAAGCTTTCTTT. Its protein is CASSLPTGHTEAFF.

V and J are TRBV6-5 and TRBJ1-2; D perhaps matches TRBD1 (6 bases). Trimming pared 2 bases from V and 14 bases from J, leaving 21 bases between. Germline assignment: CDR1 MNHEY and CDR2 SVGAGI. The CDR3 extends over 14 amino acids. CDR3 loop: CASSYMWGQGKSTF. Here the CDR3 DNA reads TGTGCCAGCAGTTACATGTGGGGACAAGGCAAGAGTACCTTC.

In this sample, this clone turned up once. CDR3 in amino acids: CASSQADRNTEAFF. CDR3 sequence (DNA): TGCGCCAGCAGCCAAGCTGACAGAAACACTGAAGCTTTCTTT. V gene TRBV4-1 combines with J gene TRBJ1-1; possible D gene TRBD1, 5 bases. CDR1 is MGHRA and CDR2 is YSYEKL in the germline V gene. The CDR3 sequence is 14 residues long. Trimming pared 1 base from V and 2 bases from J, leaving 8 bases between.

The V call is TRBV5-1, the J call TRBJ2-7; tentative D call: TRBD1 (6 bases). V lost 4 bases, J lost 4 bases, and 9 bases lay in between. Germline V gives CDR1 SGHRS, CDR2 YFSETQ. The CDR3 runs to 12 residues. CDR3 protein: CASSMDSYEQYF. DNA for the CDR3: TGCGCCAGCAGCATGGACAGTTACGAGCAGTACTTC.